A selection of T cell receptor beta chains follows, all from one sample in a study of patients and donors after allogeneic stem cell transplantation. TCRdb redid the calling of the RT-PCR reads with MiXCR, one entry per CDR3 protein. The table lists hundreds of thousands of distinct CDR3 sequences, roughly 16% of them singletons. The source material was blood, either unsorted or a sorted T cell fraction (not recorded which). The receptors stem from a human donor who was either an allogeneic HSCT recipient or a stem cell or donor lymphocyte infusion donor (not recorded which). It is not recorded whose cells these are; they may come from a transplant donor. The CDR3 runs from the conserved cysteine through the conserved F or W. The order of the fields is clone size, CDR3 length, D gene, V gene, J gene, CDR3 protein, CDR3 DNA. A D gene is named only where the DNA matches it firmly. Clone sizes are given selectively: once, few, many, or a class where the clone is expanded.

few	13	NA	TRBV9	TRBJ1-2	CASSVGVNYGYTF	TGTGCCAGCAGCGTTGGGGTTAACTATGGCTACACCTTC
NA	14	NA	TRBV15	TRBJ2-3	CATSRLVGTDTQYF	TGTGCCACCAGCAGGCTTGTAGGCACAGATACGCAGTATTTT
NA	12	NA	TRBV7-2	TRBJ2-1	CASSRGYSEQFF	TGTGCCAGCAGCCGGGGGTATAGCGAGCAGTTCTTC
NA	18	TRBD1	TRBV27	TRBJ2-5	CASSSLDRVNWYQETQYF	TGTGCCAGCAGTTCACTGGACAGGGTCAATTGGTACCAAGAGACCCAGTACTTC
few	16	NA	TRBV6-5	TRBJ1-3	CASSLILGSVGNTIYF	TGTGCCAGCAGTTTAATTTTGGGTTCTGTTGGAAACACCATATATTTT
NA	14	NA	TRBV6-2/TRBV6-3	TRBJ2-2	CASSYFEKTGELFF	TGTGCCAGCAGTTACTTTGAAAAAACCGGGGAGCTGTTTTTT
NA	17	TRBD2	TRBV12-3/TRBV12-4	TRBJ2-3	CASSLGAGATPGDTQYF	TGTGCCAGCAGTTTAGGGGCGGGAGCAACACCTGGGGATACGCAGTATTTT
few	13	NA	TRBV7-8	TRBJ1-6	CASSPARNSPLHF	TGTGCCAGCAGCCCCGCGCGTAATTCACCCCTCCACTTT
few	17	TRBD2	TRBV5-1	TRBJ2-1	CASSWATSGGSYNEQFF	TGCGCCAGCAGCTGGGCGACTAGCGGGGGCTCCTACAATGAGCAGTTCTTC
few	13	NA	TRBV6-1	TRBJ2-7	CASSGTILDRQYF	TGTGCCAGCAGTGGGACAATCTTGGACAGGCAGTACTTC
few	13	TRBD1	TRBV7-3	TRBJ1-1	CASRQQGSTEAFF	TGTGCCAGCCGACAACAGGGGAGCACTGAAGCTTTCTTT
few	16	TRBD1	TRBV7-9	TRBJ2-2	CASSKGQTSNTGELFF	TGTGCCAGCAGCAAGGGACAGACCTCGAACACCGGGGAGCTGTTTTTT
NA	15	TRBD2	TRBV18	TRBJ2-7	CASSPISGGTYEQYF	TGTGCCAGCTCACCTATTAGCGGGGGAACCTACGAGCAGTACTTC
few	18	TRBD2	TRBV20-1	TRBJ2-3	CSARKTSGGGGSTDTQYF	TGCAGTGCTAGAAAGACTAGCGGGGGGGGTGGTAGCACAGATACGCAGTATTTT
NA	13	NA	TRBV4-1	TRBJ2-5	CASSAVFQETQYF	TGCGCCAGCAGCGCAGTGTTCCAAGAGACCCAGTACTTC
NA	14	TRBD1	TRBV5-6	TRBJ2-7	CASRIQGAPYEQYF	TGTGCCAGCAGGATACAGGGGGCCCCCTACGAGCAGTACTTC
few	18	NA	TRBV7-3	TRBJ2-4	CASSLLVRVWDPLNIQYF	TGTGCCAGCAGCTTATTAGTGCGGGTGTGGGATCCCCTTAACATTCAGTACTTC
many	14	NA	TRBV5-6	TRBJ2-5	CASSLGDYQETQYF	TGTGCCAGCAGCTTGGGGGACTACCAAGAGACCCAGTACTTC